The 14 T cell receptor beta chains in this list originate from one sample, sequenced in a study of blood T cells in healthy people across ages. Using a J-beta primer mix together with a sample-barcoded 5' primer, a second PCR was run for about 6 to 12 cycles. MiXCR was run by TCRdb on the 5' RACE reads, yielding one entry per CDR3 protein. The table has 1.5 million to 2 million distinct CDR3 sequences, about 30% seen once. Sequencing was performed on blood. Receptors originate from a woman aged 30 to 39 in good health.

This clonotype was counted ten times or more. J is TRBJ2-4 and V is TRBV5-6, with 7 bases identical to TRBD1. Germline CDR1 SGHDT, CDR2 YYEEEE. The CDR3 runs to 17 residues. With V trimmed by 2 bases and J by 0 bases, 8 bases remained unmatched. This chain's CDR3 is CASSFGQVWGAKNIQYF. The CDR3, as DNA: TGTGCCAGCAGCTTCGGACAGGTCTGGGGAGCCAAAAACATTCAGTACTTC.

In the case of this clonotype: The germline gene is not matched at one end of the junction; a read error may be the cause. The chain combines TRBV5-1 with TRBJ2-3; D call uncertain. This CDR3 has 16 residues. Per germline, CDR1 SGHRS and CDR2 YFSETQ. The CDR3 sequence: CANSPGRQTFTDTQYF. The CDR3 region has the DNA TGCGCCAACAGCCCCGGACGGCAAACTTTCACAGATACGCAGTATTTT.

J is TRBJ1-2 and V is TRBV14; D gene ambiguous. Trimming took 4 bases from V and 5 from J, leaving 8 bases between them. The V gene's germline CDR1 is SGHDN and CDR2 FVKESK. This CDR3 has 12 residues. CDR3 protein: CASSPILYGYTF. As DNA, the CDR3 is TGTGCCAGCAGCCCTATCCTTTATGGCTACACCTTC.

This clonotype has just a few counts. The gene calls are TRBV18 and TRBJ2-1; no clear D gene. There are 13 residues in the CDR3. Deletions cut 5 bases from V and 7 bases from J, with 12 bases between. The V gene's germline CDR1 is KGHSH and CDR2 LQKENI. DNA for the CDR3: TGTGCCAGCTCAGGTGCGGTACGGAATGAGCAGTTCTTC. Translation gives CASSGAVRNEQFF.

This sequence joins TRBV4-3 and TRBJ1-6; D may be TRBD1 (5 bases). Trimming took off 1 base at V and 8 bases at J, with 15 bases between the two ends. The CDR3 covers 16 residues. The germline gives CDR1 LGHNA, CDR2 YSLEER. CDR3 amino acids: CASSQVVRKGDSPLHF. The CDR3 DNA is TGCGCCAGCAGCCAAGTAGTCAGAAAAGGGGATTCACCCCTCCACTTT.

V is TRBV2 and J is TRBJ1-5; weak D call: TRBD1 (6 bases). The CDR3 is 15 residues long. Germline V CDR1 and CDR2: SNHLY, FYNNEI. Trimming stripped 5 bases from V and 4 bases from J, with 15 bases between. The CDR3 DNA follows: TGTGCCAGCAGTAGGGACAACTCCCGAAATCAGCCCCAGCATTTT. Its protein is CASSRDNSRNQPQHF.

This clonotype was seen more than once but under ten times. V gene TRBV4-3 combines with J gene TRBJ2-4; 14 nucleotides agree with TRBD2. Germline CDR1 is LGHNA and CDR2 is YSLEER. This CDR3 spans 19 amino acids. Trimming at V came to 0 bases and at J to 2 bases, leaving 6 bases not matched to a gene. DNA for the CDR3: TGCGCCAGCAGCCAAGAGGCCGGACTAGCGGGAGGTACCAAAAACATTCAGTACTTC. Its translation: CASSQEAGLAGGTKNIQYF.

This clonotype showed up many times. The chain combines TRBV12-3 or TRBV12-4 with TRBJ2-1, with TRBD1 identical over 7 bases. The CDR3 is 15 amino acids. Germline trimming cut 6 bases from V and 6 bases from J; bases unmatched to any gene: 11. Written as DNA, the CDR3 is TGTGCCAGCAGCCCTCGACAGGGATACGGCAATGAGCAGTTCTTC. This gives the protein CASSPRQGYGNEQFF.

This clonotype was seen a handful of times. The chain recombines TRBV20-1 with TRBJ1-1; the D is unclear. Trimming removed 1 base at V and 1 base at J, with 4 bases between. Germline CDR1 is DFQATT and CDR2 is SNEGSKA (reference sequence). CDR3 length: 12 residues. In DNA, the CDR3 is TGCAGTGCTAGAGGAGCGAACACTGAAGCTTTCTTT. This encodes CSARGANTEAFF.

A remark on this clonotype: One end of the junction fails to match germline, which may point to a read error. V is TRBV2 and J is TRBJ2-3; 8 bases are shared with TRBD1. The CDR3 is made up of 15 amino acids. Germline CDR1 and CDR2: SNHLY and FYNNEI. The CDR3 here is CASSLDRASTDAQYF. The CDR3 bases are TGTGCCAGCAGCTTGGACAGGGCATCCACAGATGCGCAGTATTTT.

This rearrangement joins TRBV7-2 to TRBJ1-5; 7 bases match TRBD1. From germline, CDR1 is SGHTA and CDR2 FQGNSA. The CDR3 covers 14 residues. J gave up 4 bases and V 4 bases, and 4 bases lay outside the gene matches. CDR3 loop: CASSWGQLNQPQHF. For the CDR3, the DNA is TGTGCCAGCAGCTGGGGACAGCTAAATCAGCCCCAGCATTTT. The full variable domain, its missing parts supplied by reference TRBV7-2 and TRBJ1-5, is GAGVSQSPSNKVTEKGKDVELRCDPISGHTALYWYRQSLGQGLEFLIYFQGNSAPDKSGLPSDRFSAERTGGSVSTLTIQRTQQEDSAVYLCASSWGQLNQPQHFGDGTRLSIL.

Only one count was recorded for this clonotype. The rearrangement links TRBV6-5 to TRBJ1-5; no definite D call. Trimming took off 9 bases at V and 5 bases at J, with 14 bases between the two ends. The germline V gene encodes CDR1 MNHEY and CDR2 SVGAGI. The CDR3 is 13 residues long. The CDR3 DNA is TGTGCCAGTCAGCGGGGAGAGGATCAGCCCCAGCATTTT. Translation: CASQRGEDQPQHF.

This chain connects TRBV14 to TRBJ2-3; D is perhaps TRBD2 (6 bases). CDR3 size: 15 residues. Trimming removed 0 bases at V and 7 bases at J, with 14 bases between. Germline V gene lookup returns CDR1 SGHDN and CDR2 FVKESK. Written as DNA, the CDR3 is TGTGCCAGCAGCCAAGATCTGGGAGGAACCTATACGCAGTATTTT. Its translation: CASSQDLGGTYTQYF. Drawing the rest from reference TRBV14 and TRBJ2-3, the complete variable domain is EAGVTQFPSHSVIEKGQTVTLRCDPISGHDNLYWYRRVMGKEIKFLLHFVKESKQDESGMPNNRFLAERTGGTYSTLKVQPAELEDSGVYFCASSQDLGGTYTQYFGPGTRLTVL.

This clonotype came up many times. The chain recombines TRBV29-1 with TRBJ2-3; 7 bases match TRBD2. This CDR3 has 16 residues. Losses at the gene ends were 4 bases for V and 1 base for J; bases not matched to a gene: 11. Germline V lookup: CDR1 SQVTM, CDR2 ANQGSEA. The CDR3 sequence is CSVGGGSSPRTDTQYF. CDR3 DNA: TGCAGCGTTGGGGGGGGGAGTTCCCCCCGCACAGATACGCAGTATTTT.